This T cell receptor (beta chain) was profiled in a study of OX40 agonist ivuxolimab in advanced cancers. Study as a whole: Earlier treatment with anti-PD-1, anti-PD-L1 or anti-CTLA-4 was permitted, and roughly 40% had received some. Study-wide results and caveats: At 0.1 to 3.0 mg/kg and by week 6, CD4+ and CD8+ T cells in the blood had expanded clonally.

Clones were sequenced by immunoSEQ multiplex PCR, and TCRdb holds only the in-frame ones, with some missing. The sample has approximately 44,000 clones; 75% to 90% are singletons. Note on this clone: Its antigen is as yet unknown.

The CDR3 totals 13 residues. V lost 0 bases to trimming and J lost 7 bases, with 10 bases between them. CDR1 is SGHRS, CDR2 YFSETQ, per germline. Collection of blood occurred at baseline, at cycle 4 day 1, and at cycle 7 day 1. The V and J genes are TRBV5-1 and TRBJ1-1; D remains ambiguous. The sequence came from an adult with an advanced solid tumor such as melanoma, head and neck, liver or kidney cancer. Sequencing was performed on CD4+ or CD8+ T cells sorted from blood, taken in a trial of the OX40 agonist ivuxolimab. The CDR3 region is CASSLVSGVEAFF. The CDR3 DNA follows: TGCGCCAGCAGCTTGGTATCGGGAGTTGAAGCTTTCTTT.